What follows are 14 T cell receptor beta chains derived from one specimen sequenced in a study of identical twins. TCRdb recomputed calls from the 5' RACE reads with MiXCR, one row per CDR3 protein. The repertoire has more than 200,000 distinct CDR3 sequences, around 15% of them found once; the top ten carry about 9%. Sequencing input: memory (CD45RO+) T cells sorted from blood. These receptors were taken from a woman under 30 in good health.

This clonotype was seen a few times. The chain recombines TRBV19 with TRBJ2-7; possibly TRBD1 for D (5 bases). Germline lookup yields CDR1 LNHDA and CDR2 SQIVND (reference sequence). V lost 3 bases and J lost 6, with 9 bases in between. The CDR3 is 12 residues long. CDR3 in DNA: TGTGCCAGTAGTATGCAGGGCGGCGAGCAGTACTTC. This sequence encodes CASSMQGGEQYF.

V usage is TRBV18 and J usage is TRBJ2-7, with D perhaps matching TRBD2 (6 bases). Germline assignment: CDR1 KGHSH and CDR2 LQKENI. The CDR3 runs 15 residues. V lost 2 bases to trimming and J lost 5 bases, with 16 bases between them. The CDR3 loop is CASSPGRSFRDEQYF. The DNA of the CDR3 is TGTGCCAGCTCACCAGGGAGGAGCTTTCGGGACGAGCAGTACTTC.

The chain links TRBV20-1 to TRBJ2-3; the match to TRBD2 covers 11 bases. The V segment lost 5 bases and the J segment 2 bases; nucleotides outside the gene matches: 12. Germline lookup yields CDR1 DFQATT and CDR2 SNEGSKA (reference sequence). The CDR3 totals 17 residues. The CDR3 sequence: CSAPRLLAGVTTDTQYF. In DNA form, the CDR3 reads TGCAGTGCTCCCAGACTACTAGCGGGGGTTACCACAGATACGCAGTATTTT.

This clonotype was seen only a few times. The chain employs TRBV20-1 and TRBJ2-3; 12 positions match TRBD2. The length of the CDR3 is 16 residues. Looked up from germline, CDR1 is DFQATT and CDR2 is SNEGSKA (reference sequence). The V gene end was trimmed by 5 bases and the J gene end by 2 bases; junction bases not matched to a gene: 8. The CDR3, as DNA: TGCAGTGCTGACGGGACTAGCGGGCGCTACACAGATACGCAGTATTTT. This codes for CSADGTSGRYTDTQYF.

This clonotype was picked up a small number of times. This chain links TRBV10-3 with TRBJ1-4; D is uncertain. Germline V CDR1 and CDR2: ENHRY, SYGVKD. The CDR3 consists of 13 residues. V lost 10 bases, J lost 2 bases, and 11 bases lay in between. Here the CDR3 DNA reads TGTGCCACCCATTCGGGCACTAATGAAAAACTGTTTTTT. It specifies CATHSGTNEKLFF.

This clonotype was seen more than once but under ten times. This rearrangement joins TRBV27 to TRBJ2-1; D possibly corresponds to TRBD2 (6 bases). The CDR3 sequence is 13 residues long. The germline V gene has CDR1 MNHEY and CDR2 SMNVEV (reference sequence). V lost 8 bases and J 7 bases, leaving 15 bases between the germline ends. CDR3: CASRELGRNEQFF. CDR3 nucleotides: TGTGCCAGCCGGGAGTTGGGGAGAAATGAGCAGTTCTTC.

The CDR3 protein is CASRPSLGGETQYF. The CDR3 DNA sequence: TGTGCCAGCAGGCCCTCATTGGGGGGAGAGACCCAGTACTTC. This rearrangement joins TRBV7-9 to TRBJ2-5, with a weak D call TRBD2 (6 bases). Germline assignment: CDR1 SEHNR and CDR2 FQNEAQ (reference sequence). The CDR3 is 14 amino acids. V lost 6 bases and J 4 bases, leaving 15 bases between the germline ends.

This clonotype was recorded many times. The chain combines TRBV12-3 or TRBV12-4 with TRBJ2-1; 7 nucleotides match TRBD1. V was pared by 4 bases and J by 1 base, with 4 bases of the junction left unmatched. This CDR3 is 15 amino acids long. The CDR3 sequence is CASSSGQVSYNEQFF. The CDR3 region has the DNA TGTGCCAGCAGTTCTGGACAGGTATCCTACAATGAGCAGTTCTTC.

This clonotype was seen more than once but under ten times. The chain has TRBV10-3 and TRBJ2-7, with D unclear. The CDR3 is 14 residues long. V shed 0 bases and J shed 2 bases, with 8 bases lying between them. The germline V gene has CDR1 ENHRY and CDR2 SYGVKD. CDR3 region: CAISESPNTYEQYF. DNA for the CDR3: TGTGCCATCAGTGAGTCTCCTAACACCTACGAGCAGTACTTC.

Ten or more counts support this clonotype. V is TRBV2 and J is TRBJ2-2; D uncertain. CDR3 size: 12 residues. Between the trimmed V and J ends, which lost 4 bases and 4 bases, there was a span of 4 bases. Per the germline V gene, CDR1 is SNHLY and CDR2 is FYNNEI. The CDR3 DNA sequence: TGTGCCAGCAGTGTAGGCACCGGGGAGCTGTTTTTT. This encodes CASSVGTGELFF.

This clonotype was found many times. The CDR3 nucleotides read TGTGCCAGCAGTCCTAACTATGGCTACACCTTC. Translating gives CASSPNYGYTF. The chain links TRBV12-3 or TRBV12-4 to TRBJ1-2; D uncertain. Trimming left V 5 bases short and J 0 bases short, with 1 base between. CDR3 length equals 11 residues.

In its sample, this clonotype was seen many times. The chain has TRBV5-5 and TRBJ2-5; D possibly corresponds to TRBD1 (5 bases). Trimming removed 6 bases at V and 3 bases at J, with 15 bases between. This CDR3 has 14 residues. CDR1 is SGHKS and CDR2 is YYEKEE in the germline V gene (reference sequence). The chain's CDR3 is CASTPGVDKETQYF. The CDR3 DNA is TGTGCCAGCACCCCGGGCGTGGACAAAGAGACCCAGTACTTC.

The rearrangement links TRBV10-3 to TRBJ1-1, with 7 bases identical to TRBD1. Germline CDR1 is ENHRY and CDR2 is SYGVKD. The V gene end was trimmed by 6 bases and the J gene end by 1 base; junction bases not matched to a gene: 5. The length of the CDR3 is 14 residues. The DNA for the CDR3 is TGTGCCATCAGAGACAGGGAGTCGAACACTGAAGCTTTCTTT. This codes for CAIRDRESNTEAFF.

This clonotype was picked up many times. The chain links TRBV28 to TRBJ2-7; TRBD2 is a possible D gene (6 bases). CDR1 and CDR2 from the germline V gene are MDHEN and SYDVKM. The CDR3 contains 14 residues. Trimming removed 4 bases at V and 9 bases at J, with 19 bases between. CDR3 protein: CASSWHSPRGWQYF. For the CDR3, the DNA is TGTGCCAGCAGTTGGCACTCCCCTCGGGGGTGGCAGTACTTC.